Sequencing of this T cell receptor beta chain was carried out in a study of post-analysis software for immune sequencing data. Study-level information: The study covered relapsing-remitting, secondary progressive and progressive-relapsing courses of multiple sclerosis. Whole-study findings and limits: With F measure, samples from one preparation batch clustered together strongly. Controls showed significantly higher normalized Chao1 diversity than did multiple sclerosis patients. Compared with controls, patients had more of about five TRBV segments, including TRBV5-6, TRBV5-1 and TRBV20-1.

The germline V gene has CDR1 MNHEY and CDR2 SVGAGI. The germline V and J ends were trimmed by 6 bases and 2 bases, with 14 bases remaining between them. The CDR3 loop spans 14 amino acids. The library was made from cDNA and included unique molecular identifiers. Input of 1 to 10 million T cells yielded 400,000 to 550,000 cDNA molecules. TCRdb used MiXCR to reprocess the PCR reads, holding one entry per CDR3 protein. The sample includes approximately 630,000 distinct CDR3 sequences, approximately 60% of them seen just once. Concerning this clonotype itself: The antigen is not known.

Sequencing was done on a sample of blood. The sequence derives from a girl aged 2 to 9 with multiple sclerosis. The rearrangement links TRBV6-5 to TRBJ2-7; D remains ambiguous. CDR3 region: CASSPGRVPYEQYF. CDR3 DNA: TGTGCCAGCAGCCCAGGCCGGGTTCCCTACGAGCAGTACTTC.